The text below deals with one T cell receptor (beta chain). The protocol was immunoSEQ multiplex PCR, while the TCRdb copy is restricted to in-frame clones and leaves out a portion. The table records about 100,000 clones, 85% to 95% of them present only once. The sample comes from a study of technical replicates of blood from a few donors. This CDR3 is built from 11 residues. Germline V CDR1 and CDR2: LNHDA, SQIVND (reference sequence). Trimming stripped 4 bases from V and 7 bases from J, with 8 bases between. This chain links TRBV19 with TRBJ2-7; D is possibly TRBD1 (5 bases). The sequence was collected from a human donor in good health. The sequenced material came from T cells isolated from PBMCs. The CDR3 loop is CASSNTGEQYF. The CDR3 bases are TGTGCCAGTAGTAATACAGGAGAGCAGTACTTC. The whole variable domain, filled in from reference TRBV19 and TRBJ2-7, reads DGGITQSPKYLFRKEGQNVTLSCEQNLNHDAMYWYRQDPGQGLRLIYYSQIVNDFQKGDIAEGYSVSREKKESFPLTVTSAQKNPTAFYLCASSNTGEQYFGPGTRLTVT.